This T cell receptor beta chain derives from a study of monozygotic twins with inflammatory bowel disease. Study-wide points: Especially with disease activity, IBD patients had fewer clonotypes in common with others than healthy twins did.

Through template switching, UMIs that included a 6-nucleotide sample barcode were added. TCRdb re-called the 5' RACE reads; one entry per CDR3 protein, DNA not given. In total, the table holds 200,000 to 250,000 distinct CDR3 sequences. This CDR3 has 16 amino acids. CDR1 and CDR2 from the germline V gene are SGHRS and YFSETQ. Note on this clonotype: Antigen unknown.

Material: blood. V gene TRBV5-1 combines with J gene TRBJ2-3; TCRdb selects TRBD2, and the lack of DNA leaves this call unchecked. This clonotype was obtained from a human donor with ulcerative colitis or Crohn's disease, or a healthy co-twin of an affected twin (not recorded which). This chain's CDR3 is CASSIPSGSPPDTQYF. Full variable domain (outside the CDR3, taken from reference TRBV5-1 and TRBJ2-3): KAGVTQTPRYLIKTRGQQVTLSCSPISGHRSVSWYQQTPGQGLQFLFEYFSETQRNKGNFPGRFSGRQFSNSRSEMNVSTLELGDSALYLCASSIPSGSPPDTQYFGPGTRLTVL.